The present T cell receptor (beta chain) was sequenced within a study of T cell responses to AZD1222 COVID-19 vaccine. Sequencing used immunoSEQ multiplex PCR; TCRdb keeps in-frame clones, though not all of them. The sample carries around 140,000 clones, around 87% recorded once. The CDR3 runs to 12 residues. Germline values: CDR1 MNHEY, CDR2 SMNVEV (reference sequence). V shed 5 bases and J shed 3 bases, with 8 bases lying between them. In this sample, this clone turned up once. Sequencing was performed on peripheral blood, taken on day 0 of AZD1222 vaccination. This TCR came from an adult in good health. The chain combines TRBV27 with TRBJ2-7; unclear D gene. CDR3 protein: CASSPLGYEQYF. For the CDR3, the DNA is TGTGCCAGCAGTCCTCTCGGCTACGAGCAGTACTTC.